Only one count was recorded for the clone carrying this T cell receptor (beta chain). What it recognizes is unknown. These data come from a study of blood T cells in healthy people across ages. Study results and caveats: The lack of PBMC sorting stopped any conclusive naive versus antigen-experienced comparison.

Each donor's blood draw was roughly 10 milliliters of peripheral blood. For the second PCR, which ran for about 7 to 11 cycles, a sample-barcoded 5' primer and a J-beta primer mix were used. A template-switch adaptor that had 12 random nucleotides put a tag on each cDNA molecule. Via MiXCR, TCRdb re-called the 5' RACE reads, giving one row per CDR3 protein. The sample shows nearly 800,000 distinct CDR3 sequences, approximately 53% of them seen only once. The specimen was blood. The receptor comes from a middle-aged man in good health.

The CDR3 loop is CASSTRTSNQPQHF. The CDR3 bases are TGTGCCAGCAGTACGAGGACAAGCAATCAGCCCCAGCATTTT. The chain carries TRBV12-3 or TRBV12-4 and TRBJ1-5; the D gene is possibly TRBD1 (5 bases). The V end was cut by 5 bases, the J end by 1 base, with 9 bases between. CDR3 length: 14 amino acids.